This section outlines one TCR beta chain sequence together with its context. TCRdb's copy holds only in-frame clones and misses some; the assay was immunoSEQ multiplex PCR. The sample has roughly 190,000 clones, 81% seen once; the top ten hold about 10%. These data come from a study of blood T cell repertoires in COVID-19. Per germline, CDR1 SGHAT and CDR2 FQNNGV. The ends were cut back, 7 bases at V and 0 bases at J, with 10 bases in the middle. This CDR3 is built from 14 residues. V is TRBV11-2 and J is TRBJ2-1; weak D call: TRBD2 (5 bases). This clonotype was sampled from a woman between 40 and 50 years old with COVID-19, enrolled during active disease. The sample taken for sequencing was peripheral blood. The CDR3 protein is CASNRGNSYNEQFF. The CDR3 nucleotides are TGTGCCAGCAACCGGGGTAACTCCTACAATGAGCAGTTCTTC.